The TCR beta chain under discussion was sequenced for a study of OX40 agonist ivuxolimab in advanced cancers. As for the study in general: At around 83% male, the cohort had a mean age of 60 years, ranging from roughly 20 to 85. Study-wide findings and caveats: Dose levels from 0.1 to 3.0 mg/kg saw CD4+ and CD8+ blood T cells expand clonally by week 6. Averaging showed that CD8+ T cells had more expanded clones than CD4+ did.

Libraries were prepared by immunoSEQ multiplex PCR; TCRdb keeps only in-frame clonotypes and omits some of them. This sample carries about 67,000 clones, around 80% of them seen once, and the ten largest clones take 2.4%. By proportion, this clone is medium-sized. As yet, its antigen is unknown. Between the trimmed V and J ends, which lost 8 bases and 4 bases, there was a span of 15 bases. The CDR3 contains 14 residues. CDR1 and CDR2 from the germline V gene are SNHLY and FYNNEI. Patients with autoimmune history or systemic immunosuppression were excluded. The receptor's source is an adult with an advanced solid tumor such as melanoma, head and neck, liver or kidney cancer. Sequenced material: CD4+ or CD8+ T cells sorted from blood, taken in a trial of the OX40 agonist ivuxolimab. This sequence joins TRBV2 and TRBJ1-5; unclear D gene. Written as DNA, the CDR3 is TGTGCCAGCTCAAGACGACCAACGAATCAGCCCCAGCATTTT. Protein: CASSRRPTNQPQHF. Looking up the rest from reference TRBV2 and TRBJ1-5 gives the full variable domain: EPEVTQTPSHQVTQMGQEVILRCVPISNHLYFYWYRQILGQKVEFLVSFYNNEISEKSEIFDDQFSVERPDGSNFTLKIRSTKLEDSAMYFCASSRRPTNQPQHFGDGTRLSIL.